This TCR beta chain was sequenced during a study of blood T cell repertoires in COVID-19. Study details: There were acute and convalescent COVID-19 samples, and they came from the United States, Italy and Spain. PBMCs, B-cell-depleted T cells, or T cells were the source of the cDNA or gDNA that made up the material.

V was clipped by 3 bases and J by 3 bases, with 20 bases between them. Germline loops: CDR1 MNHEY, CDR2 SMNVEV (reference sequence). CDR3 length equals 17 residues. Original processing methods: Counts of nucleated cells, estimated from reference gene primer amplification, were obtained. Libraries were prepared by immunoSEQ multiplex PCR; TCRdb keeps only in-frame clonotypes and omits some of them. From that table come the V and J calls and clone size; the DNA was used to work out D and trimming. Of about 180,000 clones listed, around 82% are singletons. The sequence was obtained from a woman of 80 years or more with active or convalescent COVID-19. Sequencing was done on a sample of peripheral blood. This chain connects TRBV27 to TRBJ1-2, with D possibly being TRBD1 (6 bases). CDR3 coding DNA: TGTGCCAGCAGTTTCCCCCATGATTGGGGGGGCGACTATGGCTACACCTTC. This codes for CASSFPHDWGGDYGYTF.